This TCR beta chain was profiled in a study of cytomegalovirus exposure and HLA in healthy donors. Study observations and caveats: Most of the CMV-associated TCR beta chains (in a later analysis) appeared to be HLA-restricted. The records held CMV serostatus as the only immune exposure information.

PCR used 60 Vbeta primers and 13 Jbeta primers. TCRdb's table, derived via immunoSEQ multiplex PCR, lists solely in-frame clones and lacks some. The data hold about 160,000 clones, with roughly four fifths observed a single time. Of note for this clone: Its target is unknown.

The donors (healthy individuals) were bone marrow donors. The CDR3 runs to 15 residues. Germline V gene lookup returns CDR1 SGHVS and CDR2 FQNEAQ. J lost 4 bases, V lost 2 bases, and 3 bases had no gene match. The receptor comes from a man aged 40-50 years in good health and CMV-seronegative. V and J are TRBV7-8 and TRBJ2-1; 9 nucleotides agree with TRBD2. The specimen was PBMCs. CDR3 in DNA: TGTGCCAGCAGCTTACTAGCGGGGAGTTACAATGAGCAGTTCTTC. Its translation: CASSLLAGSYNEQFF. Full variable domain (outside the CDR3, taken from reference TRBV7-8 and TRBJ2-1): GAGVSQSPRYKVAKRGQDVALRCDPISGHVSLFWYQQALGQGPEFLTYFQNEAQLDKSGLPSDRFFAERPEGSVSTLKIQRTQQEDSAVYLCASSLLAGSYNEQFFGPGTRLTVL.